Below, 7 T cell receptor beta chains from the same sample are listed, as sequenced in a study of Ad26.COV2.S vaccination and SARS-CoV-2 variants. The repertoire was sequenced with immunoSEQ multiplex PCR; TCRdb's copy has only in-frame clones and lacks some. The sample contains 400,000 to 450,000 clones, 75% to 95% of which appear only once. Described treatment: 15 to 20 received Ad26.COV2.S at low or high dose, single or two shots; five or six received placebo; per-sample allocation not given. Day 63 after the first injection of vaccine or placebo was the sampling time. The sequencing used peripheral blood, collected in a trial of Ad26.COV2.S vaccine versus placebo. These receptors all stem from a person between 18 and 65 years old who received the Ad26.COV2.S COVID-19 vaccine or a placebo.

This clone was recorded only once. This rearrangement joins TRBV11-2 to TRBJ2-5; D might be TRBD2 (5 bases). V was trimmed by 0 bases and J by 2 bases, leaving 10 bases between them. The CDR3 consists of 15 residues. The germline gives CDR1 SGHAT, CDR2 FQNNGV. The CDR3 here is CASSLDRSGQETQYF. DNA of the CDR3: TGTGCCAGCAGCTTAGACCGCAGCGGACAAGAGACCCAGTACTTC.

The CDR3 DNA reads as TGTGCCAGCAGCCCCGCCGGGACTAGCGTTGAGACCCAGTACTTC. It encodes CASSPAGTSVETQYF. The genes are TRBV9 and TRBJ2-5, with 10 positions matching TRBD2. Germline assignment: CDR1 SGDLS and CDR2 YYNGEE. With V trimmed by 4 bases and J by 5 bases, 8 bases remained unmatched. The CDR3 is 15 residues long.

The J gene is TRBJ1-3, the V gene TRBV7-3; 7 positions match TRBD1. Trimming at V came to 4 bases and at J to 3 bases, leaving 3 bases not matched to a gene. The CDR3 sequence is 14 residues long. CDR1 is SGHTA, CDR2 FQGTGA, per germline. The CDR3 region is CASSYGQDGNTIYF. In DNA form, the CDR3 reads TGTGCCAGCAGCTATGGACAGGATGGAAACACCATATATTTT.

This rearrangement joins TRBV7-9 to TRBJ2-7; 7 bases line up with TRBD1. V lost 5 bases, J lost 7 bases, and 11 bases stayed unmatched. This CDR3 is built from 14 residues. Germline values: CDR1 SEHNR, CDR2 FQNEAQ (reference sequence). CDR3 residues: CASSKNEGAREQYF. CDR3 nucleotides: TGTGCCAGCAGCAAAAACGAGGGGGCGCGGGAGCAGTACTTC.

This rearrangement joins TRBV6-6 to TRBJ2-2; D gene unclear. Trimming took 4 bases from V and 7 from J, leaving 16 bases between them. CDR3 length equals 15 residues. CDR1 is MNHNY, CDR2 SVGAGI, per germline (reference sequence). CDR3 loop: CASSSALILGGELFF. The CDR3 bases are TGTGCCAGCAGTTCGGCCCTAATCTTAGGCGGGGAGCTGTTTTTT.

A remark on this clone: The CDR3 end shows no conserved phenylalanine or tryptophan, and so a read error is likely. No DNA is shown, since the ends of the CDR3 on it are uncertain; the CDR3 is the one TCRdb lists. This sequence joins TRBV21-1 and TRBJ1-3. TRBV21-1 is recorded as a pseudogene. The CDR3 comprises 13 residues, both ends counted. The CDR3 loop reads CASSKVGRDSDAV.

This clone was seen just once. The V call is TRBV4-1, the J call TRBJ1-6, with 8 bases lining up with TRBD1. V shed 3 bases and J 6 bases; nucleotides not matched to a gene: 7. CDR1 MGHRA and CDR2 YSYEKL come from the germline V gene. The CDR3 runs 16 residues. The CDR3 sequence: CASSQGWGQANSPLHF. CDR3 coding DNA: TGCGCCAGCAGCCAGGGGTGGGGACAGGCTAATTCACCCCTCCACTTT.